This TCR beta chain derives from a study of blood T cell repertoires in COVID-19. Across the study: Samples came from the United States, Italy and Spain, spanning acute and convalescent COVID-19. PBMCs, B-cell-depleted T cells, or T cells were the source of the cDNA or gDNA that made up the material.

In the source study's methods: For nucleated cells, counts were estimated from reference gene primer amplification. Only in-frame clones appear in the TCRdb table, and some are missing; sequencing was by immunoSEQ multiplex PCR. The D gene and trimming were derived from the DNA, and the V and J assignments and clone size from that table. The data contain more than 45,000 clones, 82% of them singletons. The CDR3 consists of 14 residues. The germline V gene has CDR1 MNHEY and CDR2 SMNVEV (reference sequence). The V and J ends lost 3 bases and 0 bases respectively, with 6 bases between them. This clonotype was sampled from an older woman with acute or convalescent COVID-19. The chain employs TRBV27 and TRBJ1-3; no definite D call. The specimen sequenced was peripheral blood. The CDR3 DNA reads TGTGCCAGCAGTTTTCGTCGCTCTGGAAACACCATATATTTT. Protein: CASSFRRSGNTIYF.